The 31 T cell receptor beta chains reported below all come from one sample, sequenced in a study of post-analysis software for immune sequencing data. Study-level points and caveats: A handful of TRBV segments were more frequent in patients than controls; TRBV5-6, TRBV5-1 and TRBV20-1 belonged to this group.

No antigen is known for these receptors. Sequencing libraries made from TCR beta cDNA carried unique molecular identifiers. TCRdb re-derived calls from the PCR reads in MiXCR, one entry per CDR3 protein. This sample has about 540,000 distinct CDR3 sequences, with 34% found just once. The sequenced sample consisted of blood. Receptors were obtained from a girl aged 2-17 years with multiple sclerosis.

The V gene is TRBV6-5, the J gene TRBJ1-3, with a possible D match to TRBD1 (6 bases). The CDR3 is 13 residues long. V was clipped by 11 bases and J by 3 bases, with 14 bases between them. Germline V gene data show CDR1 as MNHEY and CDR2 as SVGAGI. The CDR3 DNA reads TGTGCCGTAGCCGGGGGCGTTGGAAACACCATATATTTT. Translation: CAVAGGVGNTIYF.

This clonotype is a singleton in its sample. The chain recombines TRBV5-1 with TRBJ2-3; D could derive from TRBD1 or TRBD2 (6 bases each). The V gene lost 6 bases and the J gene lost 4 bases, with 18 bases spanning the gap. The CDR3 length is 15 residues. The V gene's germline CDR1 is SGHRS and CDR2 YFSETQ. CDR3 in DNA: TGCGCCAGCATGGCGAGAGGGGGGAGAGCAGATACGCAGTATTTT. Its protein product is CASMARGGRADTQYF.

The table lists this clonotype with many counts. The V gene is TRBV12-3 or TRBV12-4, the J gene TRBJ2-7; perhaps TRBD1 as D (6 bases). V lost 6 bases and J lost 3, with 15 bases in between. The length of the CDR3 is 14 residues. The chain's CDR3 is CASSQGRGVYEQYF. The CDR3, as DNA: TGTGCCAGCAGCCAGGGCAGGGGCGTCTACGAGCAGTACTTC.

V usage is TRBV28 and J usage is TRBJ1-6; a possible D gene is TRBD1 (6 bases). This CDR3 has 16 residues. From germline, CDR1 is MDHEN and CDR2 SYDVKM. V was pared by 4 bases and J by 8 bases, with 18 bases between. The CDR3 loop is CASSSAPGVEDSPLHF. DNA of the CDR3: TGTGCCAGCAGTTCGGCACCAGGGGTGGAGGATTCACCCCTCCACTTT.

This clonotype appeared a few times. The V gene is TRBV7-2, the J gene TRBJ2-7, with D perhaps given as TRBD1 or TRBD2 (6 bases each). Germline V CDR1 and CDR2: SGHTA, FQGNSA. The length of the CDR3 is 15 residues. Trimming shortened V by 2 bases and J by 1 base, and 12 bases separated the two germline ends. The CDR3 loop is CASSLLEGGSYEQYF. The CDR3 nucleotides read TGTGCCAGCAGCTTACTCGAGGGGGGTTCCTACGAGCAGTACTTC.

The chain employs TRBV6-2 or TRBV6-3 and TRBJ2-1, with D tentatively TRBD1 or TRBD2 (7 bases each). Germline assignment: CDR1 MNHEY and CDR2 SVGEGT. V lost 6 bases to trimming and J lost 9 bases, with 24 bases between them. The length of the CDR3 is 16 residues. The CDR3 nucleotides are TGTGCCAGCAGCCTACAGGGGACTATACTTAGGGGTGAGCAGTTCTTC. Protein sequence: CASSLQGTILRGEQFF.

Points on this clonotype: The CDR3 does not close with the conserved phenylalanine or tryptophan, likely indicating a read error. This chain connects TRBV10-3 to TRBJ2-3, with 8 bases aligning to TRBD2. After removal of 6 bases from V and 0 bases from J, the junction contained 2 bases not matched to a gene. The CDR3 length is 14 residues. The germline V gene has CDR1 ENHRY and CDR2 SYGVKD. CDR3 sequence (DNA): TGTGCCATCAGCCCGGGGGGGAGCACAGATACGCAGTATTCT. Protein product: CAISPGGSTDTQYS.

This sequence joins TRBV7-9 and TRBJ1-2, with D perhaps matching TRBD1 (6 bases). The CDR3 contains 14 residues. In germline, CDR1 is SEHNR, CDR2 FQNEAQ (reference sequence). The V and J ends lost 5 bases and 4 bases respectively, with 14 bases between them. The CDR3 region is CASSTAGAGYGYTF. The CDR3 DNA reads TGTGCCAGCAGCACGGCAGGGGCTGGCTATGGCTACACCTTC.

The chain is built from TRBV12-3 or TRBV12-4 and TRBJ2-7; a weak D match, TRBD1 (5 bases). Trimming cost V 3 bases and J 3 bases, with 12 bases left between them. CDR3 length: 14 amino acids. The chain's CDR3 is CASSFPQGRYEQYF. The CDR3 region has the DNA TGTGCCAGCAGTTTCCCCCAGGGTCGCTACGAGCAGTACTTC.

The rearrangement uses TRBV3-1 and TRBJ2-7, with 13 bases fitting TRBD2. The V gene's germline CDR1 is LGHDT and CDR2 YNNKEL (reference sequence). The J segment lost 9 bases and the V segment lost 0 bases, leaving 5 bases of the junction unmatched. This CDR3 is built from 15 residues. The chain's CDR3 is CASSQDRGTSGVQYF. In nucleotides, the CDR3 is TGTGCCAGCAGCCAAGACCGGGGGACTAGCGGGGTGCAGTACTTC.

V usage is TRBV20-1 and J usage is TRBJ2-5; D gene unclear. The J call may be incorrect, as the DNA end agrees better with TRBJ2-7. Germline CDR1 DFQATT, CDR2 SNEGSKA (reference sequence). The CDR3 runs to 12 residues. Written as DNA, the CDR3 is TGCAGTGCTAGAAATACAGTCTACGAGCAGTACTTC. This encodes CSARNTVYEQYF.

About this clonotype itself: A read error may explain this, as a much larger clone is one base away. The V gene is TRBV5-1, the J gene TRBJ2-1; D gene unclear. The DNA end favors TRBJ2-7, so the J call may be wrong. The CDR3 runs 13 residues. The germline CDR1 and CDR2 sequences are SGHRS and YFSETQ. CDR3 nucleotide sequence: TGCGCCAGCAGCCAGAACTCCTACAATGAGCAGTACTTC. It is translated as CASSQNSYNEQYF.

This clonotype has only a few counts. The CDR3 sequence: CATQPTGAGTQYF. The CDR3 DNA sequence: TGTGCCACTCAACCGACAGGAGCGGGGACCCAGTACTTC. The gene calls are TRBV19 and TRBJ2-5; the D call may be TRBD1 or TRBD2 (6 bases each). Germline CDR1 reads LNHDA; CDR2 reads SQIVND (reference sequence). The CDR3 is 13 amino acids. V lost 10 bases, J lost 7 bases, and 19 bases lay in between.

This clonotype has a handful of counts. This chain links TRBV20-1 with TRBJ2-1, with a weak D call TRBD1 (6 bases). The germline V and J ends were trimmed by 1 base and 3 bases, with 16 bases remaining between them. CDR1 and CDR2 (germline): DFQATT, SNEGSKA (reference sequence). This CDR3 has 16 amino acids. CDR3 sequence: CSARAPTGLNYNEQFF. The CDR3 DNA reads as TGCAGTGCTAGAGCTCCGACAGGCCTCAACTACAATGAGCAGTTCTTC.

J is TRBJ1-2 and V is TRBV5-1, with no clear D. Trimming took 4 bases from V and 6 from J, leaving 16 bases between them. The germline V gene has CDR1 SGHRS and CDR2 YFSETQ. The CDR3 sequence is 14 residues long. The chain's CDR3 is CASSNGEGRNGYTF. As DNA, the CDR3 is TGCGCCAGCAGCAACGGTGAAGGTAGAAATGGCTACACCTTC.

This clonotype was observed a few times. The rearrangement links TRBV10-3 to TRBJ2-4; possible D gene TRBD1, 5 bases. Gene TRBJ2-7 matches the end of the DNA better, so the J call may be wrong. Germline assignment: CDR1 ENHRY and CDR2 SYGVKD. CDR3 length: 13 residues. CDR3 nucleotide sequence: TGTGCCATCAGTCCACGACAGCCTTACGAGCAGTACTTC. Its protein product is CAISPRQPYEQYF.

This clonotype was recorded a few times. The chain employs TRBV11-3 and TRBJ2-3, with D possibly matching TRBD1 (6 bases). The CDR3 is made up of 15 amino acids. Trimming took off 5 bases at V and 1 base at J, with 13 bases between the two ends. The germline V gene has CDR1 SGHNT and CDR2 YENEEA. This chain's CDR3 is CASSDRTARTDTQYF. The CDR3 DNA reads TGTGCCAGCAGCGACCGGACAGCCCGCACAGATACGCAGTATTTT.

V usage is TRBV7-3 and J usage is TRBJ2-1; D gene uncertain. The CDR3 has 13 amino acids. V lost 2 bases and J lost 5, with 7 bases in between. Germline V gene data show CDR1 as SGHTA and CDR2 as FQGTGA. The DNA for the CDR3 is TGTGCCAGCAGCTTATCTAGAAACAATGAGCAGTTCTTC. It translates to CASSLSRNNEQFF.

The J gene is TRBJ1-5, the V gene TRBV2, with D possibly being TRBD1 (6 bases). CDR1 and CDR2 (germline): SNHLY, FYNNEI. Trimming removed 2 bases from V and 6 bases from J, with 8 bases in between. The CDR3 extends over 13 amino acids. The DNA for the CDR3 is TGTGCCAGCAGTGAACAGGGGCGTCAGCCCCAGCATTTT. Amino acid sequence: CASSEQGRQPQHF.

This clonotype was counted a few times. The chain employs TRBV4-2 and TRBJ2-6; 7 bases line up with TRBD1. CDR1 is LGHNA, CDR2 YNFKEQ, per germline. This CDR3 comprises 19 residues. V lost 4 bases, J lost 2 bases, and 14 bases stayed unmatched. CDR3 coding DNA: TGTGCCAGCAGCCTGAAGGGACAGACCTTACTTGCTGGGGCCAACGTCCTGACTTTC. Translation gives CASSLKGQTLLAGANVLTF.

The chain recombines TRBV12-3 or TRBV12-4 with TRBJ1-2; the D gene is possibly TRBD1 (6 bases). Trimming took off 3 bases at V and 4 bases at J, with 15 bases between the two ends. The CDR3 runs to 15 residues. In DNA, the CDR3 is TGTGCCAGCAGTTTTACAGGGAATTCAGGCTATGGCTACACCTTC. Translated, it gives CASSFTGNSGYGYTF.

The chain uses TRBV9 and TRBJ2-1; no clear D. The CDR3 consists of 16 residues. Per the germline V gene, CDR1 is SGDLS and CDR2 is YYNGEE. V was trimmed by 0 bases and J by 5 bases, leaving 15 bases between them. The CDR3, as DNA: TGTGCCAGCAGCGTAGTGGCCGACACAAGCAACAATGAGCAGTTCTTC. It specifies CASSVVADTSNNEQFF.

For this clonotype: The junction does not match germline at one end; this may be a read error. This CDR3 reads CASSFGGGETGTQYF. The DNA for the CDR3 is TGTGCCAGCAGTTTCGGCGGGGGGGAAACAGGTACGCAGTATTTT. The chain employs TRBV12-3 or TRBV12-4 and TRBJ2-3; TRBD2 agrees at 9 bases. The CDR3 loop spans 15 amino acids.

This clonotype was seen a handful of times. The rearrangement joins TRBV20-1 to TRBJ2-5; TRBD2 aligns across 8 bases. The germline gives CDR1 DFQATT, CDR2 SNEGSKA (reference sequence). The CDR3 loop spans 15 amino acids. CDR3 region: CSAGLTGGAGETQYF. DNA of the CDR3: TGCAGCGCCGGCCTAACCGGGGGGGCCGGAGAGACCCAGTACTTC.

At least ten counts were recorded for this clonotype. V and J are TRBV20-1 and TRBJ2-1, with 10 bases lining up with TRBD2. The CDR3 covers 12 residues. Germline V gene sequence: CDR1 DFQATT, CDR2 SNEGSKA (reference sequence). The junction had 0 bases not matched to a gene; V was cut back by 1 base and J by 9 bases. The DNA of the CDR3 is TGCAGTGCTAGAGGACTAGCGGGTGAGCAGTTCTTC. Translated, it gives CSARGLAGEQFF.

This rearrangement joins TRBV11-2 to TRBJ2-7; no firm D call. Trimming cost V 0 bases and J 1 base, with 7 bases left between them. From germline, CDR1 is SGHAT and CDR2 FQNNGV. CDR3 length: 14 amino acids. This CDR3 is CASSLDDNSYEQYF. The DNA for the CDR3 is TGTGCCAGCAGCTTAGATGACAATTCCTACGAGCAGTACTTC.

This chain links TRBV29-1 with TRBJ1-5; D possibly corresponds to TRBD1 (5 bases). The CDR3 extends over 13 amino acids. V was trimmed by 3 bases and J by 4 bases, leaving 10 bases between them. CDR1 and CDR2 (germline): SQVTM, ANQGSEA. The CDR3 sequence: CSVDVGPNQPQHF. The CDR3 DNA follows: TGCAGCGTTGACGTGGGACCTAATCAGCCCCAGCATTTT.

The genes are TRBV7-9 and TRBJ2-3; the D is unclear. Trimming stripped 5 bases from V and 4 bases from J, with 10 bases between. The CDR3 length is 13 residues. Germline V gene lookup returns CDR1 SEHNR and CDR2 FQNEAQ (reference sequence). The CDR3 spells CASSPNAADTQYF. The CDR3 bases are TGTGCCAGCAGCCCTAATGCCGCAGATACGCAGTATTTT.

This clonotype was counted between two and nine times. V usage is TRBV6-6 and J usage is TRBJ1-4; D unresolved. The CDR3 consists of 11 residues. In germline, CDR1 is MNHNY, CDR2 SVGAGI (reference sequence). V was clipped by 6 bases and J by 8 bases, with 7 bases between them. This CDR3 is CASRVSEKLFF. DNA of the CDR3: TGTGCCAGCAGGGTTAGCGAAAAACTGTTTTTT.

This clonotype appeared a single time. This sequence may be a read error, since a much larger clone differs from it by one base. This sequence joins TRBV12-3 or TRBV12-4 and TRBJ1-5; no reliable D call. The CDR3 runs to 14 residues. V was clipped by 10 bases and J by 7 bases, with 20 bases between them. CDR3 residues: CANPYMTLGQPQHF. Here the CDR3 DNA reads TGTGCCAACCCTTATATGACCTTAGGGCAGCCCCAGCATTTT.

DNA for the CDR3: TGTGCCAGCAGTGAATTGGAGGGTAACTATGGCTACACCTTC. This translates into CASSELEGNYGYTF. The chain is built from TRBV25-1 and TRBJ1-2, with no clear D. This CDR3 region has 14 residues. V lost 1 base and J 1 base, leaving 7 bases between the germline ends. The germline V gene encodes CDR1 MGHDK and CDR2 SYGVNS.